These 24 T cell receptor beta chains came from one sample sequenced in a study of T-cell reconstitution after alpha-beta-depleted transplantation in children. TCRbeta library construction was performed incorporating unique molecular identifiers. TCRdb redid the calling of the PCR reads with MiXCR, one entry per CDR3 protein. This sample has approximately 520,000 distinct CDR3 sequences, with 9.5% to 12% found just once. This specimen consisted of PBMCs, mostly from graft donor cells, obtained 180 days after TCRalphabeta/CD19-depleted stem cell transplant. Receptor source: a female patient aged 2 to 10 who had a stem cell transplant for aplastic anemia, so the T cells may come from the graft donor.

This clonotype was detected a few times. J is TRBJ1-2 and V is TRBV12-3 or TRBV12-4; TRBD1 might be the D (5 bases). The CDR3 spans 15 residues. Trimming left V 5 bases short and J 4 bases short, with 17 bases between. The CDR3 nucleotides are TGTGCCAGCAGTCGGGCGCAGGGAACCCGCTATGGCTACACCTTC. It translates to CASSRAQGTRYGYTF.

This clonotype was seen repeatedly, ten times or more. V is TRBV29-1 and J is TRBJ2-3; D is unresolved. The CDR3 has 13 residues. V lost 6 bases, J lost 2 bases, and 12 bases lay in between. Germline loops: CDR1 SQVTM, CDR2 ANQGSEA. The CDR3 DNA is TGCAGCGTCGACGGATATAACACAGATACGCAGTATTTT. Amino acids: CSVDGYNTDTQYF.

This sequence joins TRBV9 and TRBJ2-1; tentatively, D is TRBD2 (6 bases). Per germline, CDR1 SGDLS and CDR2 YYNGEE. V was pared by 1 base and J by 5 bases, with 13 bases between. The CDR3 is made up of 15 amino acids. The CDR3 loop is CASSVTGTSHNEQFF. CDR3 in DNA: TGTGCCAGCAGCGTAACCGGGACTTCCCACAATGAGCAGTTCTTC.

There are a few counts of this clonotype. This chain uses TRBV5-6 with TRBJ1-2, with a possible D match to TRBD1 (5 bases). Germline V CDR1 and CDR2: SGHDT, YYEEEE. V dropped 7 bases and J dropped 8 bases, with 18 bases sitting between them. The CDR3 sequence is 13 residues long. CDR3 bases: TGTGCCAGCGCAACCGGGACCCCGATGGGCTACACCTTC. It specifies CASATGTPMGYTF.

The V call is TRBV7-8, the J call TRBJ1-1; D call uncertain. Germline CDR1 reads SGHVS; CDR2 reads FQNEAQ. Trimming shortened V by 5 bases and J by 5 bases, and 15 bases separated the two germline ends. CDR3 length: 14 amino acids. The CDR3 bases are TGTGCCAGCAGCCGAGCGGGAGGGTGGACTGAAGCTTTCTTT. Translated: CASSRAGGWTEAFF. The variable domain in full, with the rest retrieved from reference TRBV7-8 and TRBJ1-1, is GAGVSQSPRYKVAKRGQDVALRCDPISGHVSLFWYQQALGQGPEFLTYFQNEAQLDKSGLPSDRFFAERPEGSVSTLKIQRTQQEDSAVYLCASSRAGGWTEAFFGQGTRLTVV.

This clonotype turned up a few times. This rearrangement joins TRBV5-1 to TRBJ2-7; no firm D call. The germline V gene encodes CDR1 SGHRS and CDR2 YFSETQ. With 0 bases removed from V and 0 bases from J, the gap between germline ends came to 10 bases. The CDR3 is 15 residues long. The DNA of the CDR3 is TGCGCCAGCAGCTTGGCCGTAGTCTTCTCCTACGAGCAGTACTTC. Translated, it gives CASSLAVVFSYEQYF.

This clonotype was counted at least ten times. The chain uses TRBV28 and TRBJ2-3; 13 bases are a match to TRBD2. V was pared by 4 bases and J by 6 bases, with 7 bases of the junction left unmatched. Germline-derived CDR1 and CDR2 are MDHEN and SYDVKM. The CDR3 is 16 residues long. The CDR3 sequence is CASSSTSGGAKDTQYF. The CDR3 bases are TGTGCCAGCAGTTCCACTAGCGGGGGGGCCAAGGATACGCAGTATTTT. Full variable domain (rest looked up from reference TRBV28 and TRBJ2-3): DVKVTQSSRYLVKRTGEKVFLECVQDMDHENMFWYRQDPGLGLRLIYFSYDVKMKEKGDIPEGYSVSREKKERFSLILESASTNQTSMYLCASSSTSGGAKDTQYFGPGTRLTVL.

This clonotype was observed many times. This sequence joins TRBV7-2 and TRBJ1-3; D is uncertain. The CDR3 has 15 amino acids. Germline CDR1 SGHTA, CDR2 FQGNSA. Trimming cost V 2 bases and J 4 bases, with 12 bases left between them. The CDR3 coding sequence is TGTGCCAGCAGCTTATTGACTTACACGGGAAACACCATATATTTT. Translated: CASSLLTYTGNTIYF.

This clonotype was picked up a small number of times. This sequence joins TRBV10-2 and TRBJ1-5; D is unresolved. Trimming left V 8 bases short and J 1 base short, with 9 bases between. Germline assignment: CDR1 WSHSY and CDR2 SAAADI. This CDR3 spans 13 amino acids. CDR3 residues: CASRGRSNQPQHF. DNA of the CDR3: TGCGCCAGCCGGGGAAGGAGCAATCAGCCCCAGCATTTT.

Notes on this clonotype: A read error may be the cause here, since a much bigger clone is one base away. The CDR3 region has the DNA TGCGCCAGCAGCTCCACGGGCGTGGCGTCCCAGTACTTC. Its translation is CASSSTGVASQYF. The chain recombines TRBV5-1 with TRBJ2-5, with no clear D. There are 13 residues in the CDR3. The V end lost 3 bases, the J end lost 9 bases, and 15 bases lay between the germline ends. Germline V gene sequence: CDR1 SGHRS, CDR2 YFSETQ.

This chain joins TRBV15 and TRBJ2-4, with 10 bases fitting TRBD1. After removal of 2 bases from V and 3 bases from J, the junction contained 10 bases not matched to a gene. Per the germline V gene, CDR1 is LNHNV and CDR2 is YYDKDF (reference sequence). The CDR3 loop spans 18 amino acids. DNA for the CDR3: TGTGCCACCAGCAGAACTATCGACAGGGGGCATGGCAAAAACATTCAGTACTTC. Its translation: CATSRTIDRGHGKNIQYF.

This clonotype was counted between two and nine times. This chain links TRBV18 with TRBJ2-2; 8 nucleotides agree with TRBD2. In germline, CDR1 is KGHSH, CDR2 LQKENI. CDR3 length: 15 residues. After removal of 3 bases from V and 5 bases from J, the junction contained 5 bases not matched to a gene. The CDR3: CASSPRTSRTGELFF. The CDR3 coding sequence is TGTGCCAGCTCACCTCGGACTAGCCGGACCGGGGAGCTGTTTTTT.

This clonotype was seen a handful of times. The chain carries TRBV28 and TRBJ2-1, with 7 positions matching TRBD1. The CDR3 totals 14 residues. Germline CDR1 reads MDHEN; CDR2 reads SYDVKM. The V gene end was trimmed by 4 bases and the J gene end by 6 bases; junction bases not matched to a gene: 6. The CDR3 here is CASSSFGTVNEQFF. The CDR3 region has the DNA TGTGCCAGCAGTTCCTTTGGGACAGTCAATGAGCAGTTCTTC.

The chain carries TRBV27 and TRBJ1-2; D unclear. The CDR3 is 17 amino acids. Trimming took 0 bases from V and 1 from J, leaving 15 bases between them. Germline lookup yields CDR1 MNHEY and CDR2 SMNVEV (reference sequence). The CDR3 DNA reads as TGTGCCAGCAGTTTATCACCAGGCGAGCATGTTAACTATGGCTACACCTTC. Translating it yields CASSLSPGEHVNYGYTF.

This clonotype came up a few times. The chain uses TRBV20-1 and TRBJ2-7; 8 nucleotides match TRBD1. V lost 0 bases to trimming and J lost 7 bases; unmatched junction nucleotides: 11. The CDR3 extends over 15 amino acids. Per the germline V gene, CDR1 is DFQATT and CDR2 is SNEGSKA (reference sequence). The CDR3 DNA sequence: TGCAGTGCTAGAGATCAGCCAGGGGGCGTGAGGGAGCAGTACTTC. Amino acids: CSARDQPGGVREQYF.

This clonotype has only a few counts. This chain uses TRBV24-1 with TRBJ2-5; maybe TRBD1 (5 bases). V gave up 9 bases and J gave up 2 bases, with 15 bases separating them. Germline CDR1 is KGHDR and CDR2 is SFDVKD. The CDR3 length is 14 residues. This chain's CDR3 is CATFLRGPQETQYF. CDR3 nucleotides: TGTGCCACCTTTTTAAGGGGCCCACAAGAGACCCAGTACTTC.

This clonotype was counted only a few times. V usage is TRBV12-3 or TRBV12-4 and J usage is TRBJ1-4; 8 bases are shared with TRBD1. CDR3 length: 13 amino acids. Trimming took 7 bases from V and 12 from J; bases not matched to a gene: 10. The CDR3, as DNA: TGTGCCAGCACCGCGGACAGGGCTGTTGAACTGTTTTTT. Translated: CASTADRAVELFF.

The V call is TRBV12-3 or TRBV12-4, the J call TRBJ2-5; possibly TRBD1 or TRBD2 for D (6 bases each). Deletions cut 3 bases from V and 3 bases from J, with 17 bases between. The CDR3 extends over 16 amino acids. The CDR3 DNA reads TGTGCCAGCAGTTTTGATGGGGGGCCTACGAAAGAGACCCAGTACTTC. Protein: CASSFDGGPTKETQYF.

The V and J genes are TRBV18 and TRBJ2-1; D might be TRBD1 (5 bases). V shed 0 bases and J shed 6 bases, with 12 bases lying between them. The CDR3 sequence is 15 residues long. Germline assignment: CDR1 KGHSH and CDR2 LQKENI. CDR3 coding DNA: TGTGCCAGCTCACCACCCTCGACAGCTATCAATGAGCAGTTCTTC. Residues: CASSPPSTAINEQFF.

Notes on this clonotype: Germline is not matched at one junction end, which may reflect a read error. The V and J genes are TRBV6-2 or TRBV6-3 and TRBJ2-2, with 9 bases lining up with TRBD2. The germline V gene encodes CDR1 MNHEY and CDR2 SVGEGT. CDR3 length: 20 amino acids. This CDR3 is CAISYQTGLAYRAATGELFF. As DNA, the CDR3 is TGTGCCATCAGTTACCAAACGGGACTAGCTTATAGAGCGGCCACCGGGGAGCTGTTTTTT.

The sample holds many counts of this clonotype. The J gene is TRBJ2-7, the V gene TRBV5-1; 10 bases are a match to TRBD1. Germline V gene lookup returns CDR1 SGHRS and CDR2 YFSETQ. The CDR3 contains 14 residues. J was trimmed by 5 bases and V by 2 bases; bases with no gene match: 4. CDR3 DNA: TGCGCCAGCAGCTTTGGGGACAGGGGTAACGAGCAGTACTTC. Translation: CASSFGDRGNEQYF.

The gene calls are TRBV24-1 and TRBJ2-1, with 8 nucleotides matching TRBD1. The germline gives CDR1 KGHDR, CDR2 SFDVKD. The CDR3 contains 17 residues. V lost 0 bases and J lost 5; bases outside the gene matches: 8. The CDR3 protein is CATSDLPQGAINNEQFF. Written as DNA, the CDR3 is TGTGCCACCAGTGATTTGCCCCAGGGGGCTATTAACAATGAGCAGTTCTTC.

This clonotype was seen more than once but under ten times. The genes are TRBV4-2 and TRBJ2-1; unclear D gene. V was shortened by 1 base and J by 3 bases, with 10 bases between the two germline ends. The CDR3 is 15 residues long. The germline V gene encodes CDR1 LGHNA and CDR2 YNFKEQ. The CDR3 nucleotides are TGTGCCAGCAGCCAAGTTGTCGACCTCTACAATGAGCAGTTCTTC. As protein: CASSQVVDLYNEQFF.

Ten or more counts support this clonotype. The chain recombines TRBV19 with TRBJ1-1; D remains ambiguous. Trimming cost V 7 bases and J 4 bases, with 10 bases left between them. The CDR3 runs 12 residues. Looked up from germline, CDR1 is LNHDA and CDR2 is SQIVND (reference sequence). The CDR3, as DNA: TGTGCCAGTAACATCGGGCTCACTGAAGCTTTCTTT. It encodes CASNIGLTEAFF. Full variable domain (remainder filled in from reference TRBV19 and TRBJ1-1): DGGITQSPKYLFRKEGQNVTLSCEQNLNHDAMYWYRQDPGQGLRLIYYSQIVNDFQKGDIAEGYSVSREKKESFPLTVTSAQKNPTAFYLCASNIGLTEAFFGQGTRLTVV.